This entry describes one TCR beta chain. This sample is drawn from a study of T cell changes during pregnancy in multiple sclerosis. Sequencing was performed with immunoSEQ multiplex PCR; in TCRdb, only in-frame clones are kept and a portion is missing. The sample carries about 97,000 clones, less than 95% recorded once. Here the sequenced sample was peripheral blood, taken in the second trimester of pregnancy. This receptor was obtained from a female donor in good health, enrolled as a control in a pregnancy study.

CDR3 DNA sequence: TGCGCCAGCAGCTTGTTTACTAGCGGGAGCTATGAGCAGTTCTTC. Translated: CASSLFTSGSYEQFF. The chain employs TRBV5-1 and TRBJ2-1; 11 bases match TRBD2. The germline gives CDR1 SGHRS, CDR2 YFSETQ. J gave up 8 bases and V 1 base, and 5 bases lay outside the gene matches. The CDR3 consists of 15 residues.